Included here is one T cell receptor beta chain sequence, with context. Its specificity is unknown. Within the sample, other DNA sequences also encode this same CDR3. Documented treatment: oral pan-JAK inhibitor, 5-10 mg twice daily. The record originates from a study of CD8+ T cells in alopecia areata. Overall study results and limits: Elevated clonality characterized lesional scalp relative to normal scalp, particularly in alopecia totalis/universalis. Persistence of many expanded lesional clones was seen in scalp and blood during tofacitinib.

TCR sequencing used cDNA made by reverse transcription of extracted RNA. Produced via immunoSEQ multiplex PCR; TCRdb's table is partial and in-frame only. The profile shows 200,000 to 250,000 clones, roughly two fifths of them singletons. CDR1 is MNHEY and CDR2 is SVGAGI in the germline V gene. The CDR3 spans 14 residues. The V end lost 0 bases, the J end lost 4 bases, and 9 bases lay between the germline ends. V gene TRBV6-5 combines with J gene TRBJ1-2, with D tentatively TRBD1 (5 bases). Sequencing was performed on CD4+ T cells sorted from blood, taken between weeks 30 and 35, from a patient treated with tofacitinib. The receptor's source is a human donor with alopecia areata. CDR3 region: CASSYSRGSYGYTF. The CDR3 DNA sequence: TGTGCCAGCAGTTACTCGAGGGGTAGCTATGGCTACACCTTC.